The entry that follows covers one TCR beta chain sequence. Only a few counts were recorded for this clonotype. This clone's antigen is unknown. Base-call qualities are not available, and no considerably larger clone is one nucleotide away. The data belong to a study of identical twins listed by TCRdb under 2016. Regarding the complete study: The study deep-sequenced TCR alpha and beta repertoires from monozygotic twins, unrelated adults of various ages and cord blood to test whether fetal clonotypes persist. Replicate twin experiments were performed at different times using different library preparation protocols to rule out contamination.

The junction shows trimming of 3 bases on V and 16 bases on J, plus 13 bases between the germline ends. The CDR1 and CDR2 encoded by the germline V gene are SQVTM and ANQGSEA. Including cysteine and phenylalanine, the CDR3 has 10 amino acids. Of all the DNA, just the CDR3 is kept, 30 bases in frame from base 1. The research as a whole found: Out-of-frame TCR alpha sequences shared between twins showed an excess of low generation-probability sequences compared with coincidental sharing between unrelated individuals. In monozygotic twins, out-of-frame TCR alpha sharing was systematically underestimated by recombination models, although the models agreed with sharing between unrelated individuals. Excess twin sharing in beta out-of-frame sequences was weaker because fewer shared sequences lowered the signal-to-noise ratio. Because the same donors could not be followed over many years, the conclusions depended on cross-sectional statistical analysis. Invariant T cells such as MAIT and iNKT could partly confound zero-insertion analyses, although diverse VJ usage argued against such confounding for most clonotypes. Fewer insertions were carried by abundant cord blood beta clonotypes, a similar but weaker trend appeared in young adult naive repertoires, and no such trend appeared in memory repertoires.

Every donor was a healthy Caucasian. Using Miltenyi CD45RO+ enrichment and human naive T-cell isolation kits, memory (CD45RO+) and naive T cells were isolated from PBMC. The library relied on 5' RACE. TCRdb records Illumina HiSeq 2000 as the sequencer. A universal primer binding site was added through template switching, and the final cDNA carried a unique molecular identifier so that TCR cDNA molecules could be counted accurately. First-strand cDNA for TCR alpha and beta chains was synthesized from specific primers in the conserved constant-segment region. To control for contamination, every cDNA library was double barcoded, receiving both a SMART-Mk sample barcode and Illumina barcodes. TruSeq adapter sequences, together with Illumina sample barcodes, were added in two successive PCR steps. The Illumina HiSeq platform was used with custom primers to sequence TCR alpha and beta cDNA libraries. The original methods were these. MiGEC was used to process raw reads and extract unique molecular identifiers, and MiXCR was used to find CDR3 positions. Recombination models were inferred per individual with the repgenHMM and IGoR tools using an EM algorithm. Shared clonotypes were analyzed with the tcR package in R, and sharing was normalized by the product of cloneset sizes. To study raw recombination free of thymic and clonal selection effects, out-of-frame nonproductive sequences were analyzed. In TCRdb, the public reads were trimmed at Q25 with fastp and aligned with MiXCR, with productive beta chains retained. Records with the same CDR3 protein are collapsed into one entry carrying the most frequent genes and DNA. The V and J calls were not made by the authors but by TCRdb's processing. For this sample the table gives roughly 260,000 distinct CDR3 sequences, of which over 11% were detected only once. Around 9.5% of the sample goes to the ten largest clones.

This TCR was recovered from a woman younger than 30 in good health. The receptor chain draws on TRBV29-1 and TRBJ1-3, with no confident D gene call. The specimen sequenced was memory (CD45RO+) T cells sorted from blood. The label giving this sample's cell subset or site can be read as: CD45RO+ enriched T cells. The DNA sequence reads TGCAGCGTTGATGAGGGAAAGCCTTATTTT. The encoded protein is CSVDEGKPYF.